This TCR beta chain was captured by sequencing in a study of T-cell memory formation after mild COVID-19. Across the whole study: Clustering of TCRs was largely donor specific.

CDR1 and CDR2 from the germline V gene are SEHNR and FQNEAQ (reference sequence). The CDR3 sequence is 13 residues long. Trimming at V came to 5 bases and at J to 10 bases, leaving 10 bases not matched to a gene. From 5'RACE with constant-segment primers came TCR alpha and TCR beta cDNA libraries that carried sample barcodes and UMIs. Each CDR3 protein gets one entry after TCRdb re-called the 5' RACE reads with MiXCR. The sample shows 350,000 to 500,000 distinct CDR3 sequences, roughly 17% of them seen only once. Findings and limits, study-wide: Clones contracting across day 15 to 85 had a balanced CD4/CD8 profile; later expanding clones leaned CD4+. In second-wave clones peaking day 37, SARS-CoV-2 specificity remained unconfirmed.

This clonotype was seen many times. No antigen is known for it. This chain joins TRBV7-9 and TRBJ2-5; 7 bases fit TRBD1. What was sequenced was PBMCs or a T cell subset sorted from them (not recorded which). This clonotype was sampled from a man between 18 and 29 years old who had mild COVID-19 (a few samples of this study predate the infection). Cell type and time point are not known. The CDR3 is CASSRGDRVDQYF. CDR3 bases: TGTGCCAGCAGCCGAGGCGACAGGGTAGACCAGTACTTC.